This entry lists 26 T cell receptor beta chains sequenced from one sample in a study of cytomegalovirus exposure and HLA in healthy donors. The study ran its PCR with 60 Vbeta and 13 Jbeta primers. Method: immunoSEQ multiplex PCR; TCRdb's copy keeps in-frame clones and lacks some. Among some 130,000 clones listed, 60% to 80% were seen once. The sample consisted of PBMCs. The receptors here all came from a man between 18 and 35 years old in good health and CMV-seronegative.

The J gene is TRBJ1-3, the V gene TRBV7-6, with TRBD1 identical over 8 bases. With V trimmed by 3 bases and J by 0 bases, 4 bases remained unmatched. Germline CDR1 and CDR2: SGHVS and FNYEAQ. The CDR3 contains 16 residues. The CDR3 loop is CASSLTGAFSGNTIYF. DNA for the CDR3: TGTGCCAGCAGCTTGACAGGGGCCTTCTCTGGAAACACCATATATTTT. The whole variable domain, filled in from reference TRBV7-6 and TRBJ1-3, reads GAGVSQSPRYKVTKRGQDVALRCDPISGHVSLYWYRQALGQGPEFLTYFNYEAQQDKSGLPNDRFSAERPEGSISTLTIQRTEQRDSAMYRCASSLTGAFSGNTIYFGEGSWLTVV.

The chain combines TRBV14 with TRBJ2-1, with TRBD2 matching over 7 bases. The germline V gene encodes CDR1 SGHDN and CDR2 FVKESK. J lost 3 bases, V lost 6 bases, and 11 bases had no gene match. The CDR3 runs 16 residues. In DNA form, the CDR3 reads TGTGCCAGCAGTCTATCCGGGGAGGGGCTCTACAATGAGCAGTTCTTC. This codes for CASSLSGEGLYNEQFF.

A single count supports this clone. This chain joins TRBV6-4 and TRBJ1-2; D is uncertain. Germline assignment: CDR1 MRHNA and CDR2 SNTAGT. This CDR3 is built from 16 residues. Trimming removed 3 bases at V and 1 base at J, with 15 bases between. CDR3 nucleotides: TGTGCCAGCAGTGAGGAGCCATGGTCAAATAACTATGGCTACACCTTC. Translating gives CASSEEPWSNNYGYTF.

This chain connects TRBV5-1 to TRBJ2-1, with 7 positions matching TRBD2. CDR1 and CDR2 (germline): SGHRS, YFSETQ. The CDR3 consists of 14 residues. The V segment lost 0 bases and the J segment 10 bases; nucleotides outside the gene matches: 7. The CDR3 loop reads CASSLAAGVKEQFF. For the CDR3, the DNA is TGCGCCAGCAGCTTGGCGGCGGGGGTCAAGGAGCAGTTCTTC. Using reference TRBV5-1 and TRBJ2-1 for the parts outside the CDR3, the full variable domain is KAGVTQTPRYLIKTRGQQVTLSCSPISGHRSVSWYQQTPGQGLQFLFEYFSETQRNKGNFPGRFSGRQFSNSRSEMNVSTLELGDSALYLCASSLAAGVKEQFFGPGTRLTVL.

The chain carries TRBV9 and TRBJ1-2; no clear D. V was trimmed by 3 bases and J by 2 bases, leaving 5 bases between them. There are 12 residues in the CDR3. The germline CDR1 and CDR2 sequences are SGDLS and YYNGEE. The CDR3 spells CASSGQNYGYTF. The DNA of the CDR3 is TGTGCCAGCAGCGGCCAGAACTATGGCTACACCTTC.

The J gene is TRBJ1-5, the V gene TRBV5-4; 10 nucleotides align to TRBD1. Trimming removed 4 bases from V and 5 bases from J; junction bases left unmatched: 6. Germline CDR1 and CDR2: SGHNT and YYREEE (reference sequence). The length of the CDR3 is 15 residues. CDR3 protein: CASSMGQGTHQPQHF. Here the CDR3 DNA reads TGTGCCAGCAGCATGGGACAGGGGACACATCAGCCCCAGCATTTT.

A word on this clone: Its ends do not fully match the called genes, so a read error is possible. The chain employs TRBV7-9 and TRBJ1-2; tentative D call: TRBD1 (5 bases). CDR3 size: 15 residues. The germline V gene has CDR1 SEHNR and CDR2 FQNEAQ (reference sequence). CDR3 DNA sequence: TGTTCCAGCAGCTCTCCAGGGTCCCCCTACTATGGCTACACCTTC. Translation gives CSSSSPGSPYYGYTF.

The rearrangement links TRBV6-5 to TRBJ1-2; D remains ambiguous. Germline CDR1 and CDR2: MNHEY and SVGAGI. CDR3 size: 13 residues. Trimming removed 6 bases at V and 0 bases at J, with 8 bases between. The CDR3 is CASRLSSNYGYTF. Written as DNA, the CDR3 is TGTGCCAGCAGACTAAGTTCTAACTATGGCTACACCTTC.

The rearrangement joins TRBV9 to TRBJ1-6; unclear D gene. Deletions cut 4 bases from V and 5 bases from J, with 19 bases between. CDR1 and CDR2 (germline): SGDLS, YYNGEE. The CDR3 contains 17 residues. CDR3 protein: CASSRSIVHSDNSPLHF. In DNA form, the CDR3 reads TGTGCCAGCAGCCGATCAATTGTCCACTCGGATAATTCACCCCTCCACTTT.

The V and J genes are TRBV27 and TRBJ1-2, with TRBD1 matching 7 bases. CDR3 size: 14 residues. The ends lost 5 bases at V and 7 bases at J; junction bases unmatched: 10. The V gene's germline CDR1 is MNHEY and CDR2 SMNVEV (reference sequence). The CDR3, as DNA: TGTGCCAGCAGTCCGAACACAGACAGGGTTGGCTACACCTTC. Amino acid sequence: CASSPNTDRVGYTF.

CDR3 region: CASSLIPGVSHNSPLHF. In DNA, the CDR3 is TGTGCCAGCAGCTTGATCCCCGGGGTTTCACATAATTCACCCCTCCACTTT. The chain has TRBV5-5 and TRBJ1-6; D gene unclear. The CDR3 is made up of 17 amino acids. Trimming pared 1 base from V and 5 bases from J, leaving 16 bases between. Germline CDR1 and CDR2: SGHKS and YYEKEE (reference sequence).

This rearrangement joins TRBV6-1 to TRBJ1-1; 7 positions match TRBD1. The CDR3 totals 14 residues. V trimming: 5 bases; J trimming: 1 base; junction bases outside the gene matches: 4. CDR1 MNHNS and CDR2 SASEGT come from the germline V gene. For the CDR3, the DNA is TGTGCCAGCAGTTCAGGGGGTTGGAACACTGAAGCTTTCTTT. Residues: CASSSGGWNTEAFF.

The rearrangement joins TRBV5-6 to TRBJ1-6; 9 bases line up with TRBD1. This CDR3 spans 17 amino acids. Trimming cost V 4 bases and J 5 bases; bases outside gene matches: 10. Germline values: CDR1 SGHDT, CDR2 YYEEEE. In DNA, the CDR3 is TGTGCCAGCAGCCATCCCGGGACAGGGTCTGATAATTCACCCCTCCACTTT. Translation gives CASSHPGTGSDNSPLHF.

The chain links TRBV5-1 to TRBJ2-2; 9 bases fit TRBD1. From germline, CDR1 is SGHRS and CDR2 YFSETQ. J lost 6 bases, V lost 4 bases, and 10 bases had no gene match. The CDR3 length is 16 residues. The CDR3 DNA follows: TGCGCCAGCAGCGGGGGACAGGGATGGGAGGCCGGGGAGCTGTTTTTT. Amino acid sequence: CASSGGQGWEAGELFF.

The chain combines TRBV25-1 with TRBJ2-7; TRBD1 matches 10 bases. The ends lost 3 bases at V and 3 bases at J; junction bases unmatched: 5. This CDR3 contains 15 residues. Per germline, CDR1 MGHDK and CDR2 SYGVNS. The CDR3 region has the DNA TGTGCCAGCAGTGACTATGGGACAGGGGTCTACGAGCAGTACTTC. Translating it yields CASSDYGTGVYEQYF.

The table lists this clone with a count of one. The junction departs from germline at one end; a sequencing error may be responsible. The chain links TRBV7-9 to TRBJ1-2; possible D gene TRBD1, 6 bases. CDR1 and CDR2 from the germline V gene are SEHNR and FQNEAQ (reference sequence). There are 17 residues in the CDR3. The DNA for the CDR3 is TGTTCCAGCAGCCAAGGGGGGGCGACAGCTTTAAACTATGGCTACACCTTC. Its translation: CSSSQGGATALNYGYTF. The full variable domain, with the rest looked up from reference TRBV7-9 and TRBJ1-2, is DTGVSQNPRHKITKRGQNVTFRCDPISEHNRLYWYRQTLGQGPEFLTYFQNEAQLEKSRLLSDRFSAERPKGSFSTLEIQRTEQGDSAMYLCSSSQGGATALNYGYTFGSGTRLTVV.

The chain links TRBV5-4 to TRBJ1-2; TRBD1 matches at 10 bases. CDR1 is SGHNT, CDR2 YYREEE, per germline (reference sequence). CDR3 length: 17 amino acids. Unmatched junction bases numbered 13, after V lost 4 bases and J lost 4 bases. The CDR3 protein is CASSTGQGGLAPYGYTF. DNA of the CDR3: TGTGCCAGCAGCACAGGACAGGGGGGACTCGCACCCTATGGCTACACCTTC.

The chain uses TRBV9 and TRBJ1-6, with D perhaps matching TRBD1 (6 bases). CDR1 SGDLS and CDR2 YYNGEE come from the germline V gene. This CDR3 is built from 15 residues. Trimming took off 3 bases at V and 8 bases at J, with 15 bases between the two ends. The CDR3 nucleotides read TGTGCCAGCAGCGCAACAGGGTTGGGGGATTCACCCCTCCACTTT. Amino acids: CASSATGLGDSPLHF.

The J gene is TRBJ1-1, the V gene TRBV29-1, with D hard to call. Germline V gene data show CDR1 as SQVTM and CDR2 as ANQGSEA. The CDR3 is 12 residues long. Trimming cost V 6 bases and J 1 base, with 9 bases left between them. CDR3: CSVARQNTEAFF. The CDR3 DNA reads as TGCAGCGTCGCACGACAGAACACTGAAGCTTTCTTT.

The CDR3 nucleotides are TGTGCCAGCAGCTTAGCAAGCGGGGGGGGATCCAATGAGCAGTTCTTC. Protein product: CASSLASGGGSNEQFF. The gene calls are TRBV7-6 and TRBJ2-1; 10 nucleotides line up with TRBD2. Germline CDR1 SGHVS, CDR2 FNYEAQ. The junction had 5 bases not matched to a gene; V was cut back by 0 bases and J by 6 bases. The CDR3 consists of 16 residues.

The V and J genes are TRBV7-2 and TRBJ2-7; 7 nucleotides agree with TRBD2. The length of the CDR3 is 15 residues. CDR1 and CDR2 (germline): SGHTA, FQGNSA. The junction had 11 bases not matched to a gene; V was cut back by 5 bases and J by 4 bases. CDR3 residues: CASSPGEGVWYEQYF. In DNA, the CDR3 is TGTGCCAGCAGCCCCGGGGAGGGCGTATGGTACGAGCAGTACTTC.

This rearrangement joins TRBV18 to TRBJ2-1, with 7 nucleotides matching TRBD1. Trimming cost V 4 bases and J 10 bases; bases outside gene matches: 10. From germline, CDR1 is KGHSH and CDR2 LQKENI. This CDR3 has 14 amino acids. CDR3 nucleotides: TGTGCCAGCTCACGCTCGACAGGGTCTGGCGAGCAGTTCTTC. Amino acid sequence: CASSRSTGSGEQFF.

CDR3 amino acids: CASSQDRVTYTEAFF. DNA for the CDR3: TGCGCCAGCAGCCAAGACAGGGTTACGTACACTGAAGCTTTCTTT. The chain employs TRBV4-3 and TRBJ1-1, with D possibly matching TRBD1 (5 bases). CDR3 length: 15 residues. CDR1 is LGHNA and CDR2 is YSLEER in the germline V gene. V dropped 0 bases and J dropped 3 bases, with 11 bases sitting between them.

V and J are TRBV9 and TRBJ2-7; D remains ambiguous. The CDR3 runs to 14 residues. Germline CDR1 reads SGDLS; CDR2 reads YYNGEE. The germline V and J ends were trimmed by 0 bases and 7 bases, with 14 bases remaining between them. CDR3 region: CASSVGSDGLEQYF. The CDR3 DNA is TGTGCCAGCAGCGTAGGGAGCGATGGTTTGGAGCAGTACTTC.

This sequence joins TRBV19 and TRBJ2-6; 8 nucleotides align to TRBD1. With 4 bases clipped from V and 1 base from J, the junction kept 6 bases outside the gene matches. CDR3 length: 17 amino acids. The germline V gene has CDR1 LNHDA and CDR2 SQIVND (reference sequence). The CDR3 here is CASSKTGGRSGANVLTF. In DNA form, the CDR3 reads TGTGCCAGTAGTAAAACAGGGGGTCGATCTGGGGCCAACGTCCTGACTTTC.

The rearrangement uses TRBV9 and TRBJ1-2; D is unclear. This CDR3 region has 14 residues. Per germline, CDR1 SGDLS and CDR2 YYNGEE. V lost 1 base and J 5 bases, leaving 12 bases between the germline ends. The CDR3 loop is CASSVRRDPYGYTF. The CDR3 nucleotides read TGTGCCAGCAGCGTAAGGAGAGATCCTTATGGCTACACCTTC. Based on the CDR3 plus reference TRBV9 and TRBJ1-2, the full variable domain is DSGVTQTPKHLITATGQRVTLRCSPRSGDLSVYWYQQSLDQGLQFLIQYYNGEERAKGNILERFSAQQFPDLHSELNLSSLELGDSALYFCASSVRRDPYGYTFGSGTRLTVV.